The clone carrying this TCR beta chain occurred a few times. The data are from a study of blood T cell repertoires in COVID-19. Generated by immunoSEQ multiplex PCR, the TCRdb table keeps only in-frame clones and is missing some. Of fewer than 300,000 clones listed, about nine tenths are singletons. This sequence was found in a woman aged 25 to 45 with COVID-19, enrolled during active disease. The sample taken for sequencing was peripheral blood.

CDR3 in DNA: TGTGCCAGCTCACGAGGGACAGCCACTAGCAATCAGCCCCAGCATTTT. Its translation: CASSRGTATSNQPQHF. The chain combines TRBV18 with TRBJ1-5, with 7 bases lining up with TRBD1. This CDR3 is built from 16 residues. Looked up from germline, CDR1 is KGHSH and CDR2 is LQKENI. J gave up 0 bases and V 4 bases, and 6 bases lay outside the gene matches. The full variable domain, with the rest looked up from reference TRBV18 and TRBJ1-5, is NAGVMQNPRHLVRRRGQEARLRCSPMKGHSHVYWYRQLPEEGLKFMVYLQKENIIDESGMPKERFSAEFPKEGPSILRIQQVVRGDSAAYFCASSRGTATSNQPQHFGDGTRLSIL.